What follows is one TCR beta chain and its context. Its target antigen remains unknown. A much larger clone lies a single base off, so this may be a read error. The germline V gene encodes CDR1 MNHNY and CDR2 SVGAGI (reference sequence). Compared with germline, V lacks 5 bases and J lacks 2 bases; bases without a gene match: 5. The cysteine opens and the phenylalanine closes a CDR3 of 14 amino acids. Only the CDR3 DNA stays, 42 bases, in frame from base 1. The library was prepared using 5' RACE. Sequencer: Illumina HiSeq 2500. A second PCR of about 6 to 11 cycles was performed with a sample-barcoded 5' primer and a J-beta primer mix. Each TCR beta cDNA molecule received a unique molecular identifier from a template-switch 5' adaptor carrying 12 random nucleotides. Each sample yielded at least 2.5 million CDR3-containing paired-end reads. The Mint cDNA synthesis kit, primed by a TRBC-specific oligonucleotide, was used to synthesize first-strand cDNA from all RNA. After uracil-DNA glycosylase treatment, a first 18-cycle PCR used universal primers M1SS and BC2_uni_R on all cDNA. As for the original processing: For normalization, 1 million high-quality reads, each with a distinct molecular identifier, were randomly selected from each sample. Instead of being binned into consensus sequences, reads that shared molecular identifiers were thrown out. MiTCR, set to a Q25 quality threshold and the strictest error-elimination algorithm, was used for CDR3 identification, clonotype clustering and error correction. A nonparametric unseen species model using Euler transformation provided a lower-bound estimate of total TCR beta diversity. Through fastp at Q25 and MiXCR, TCRdb rebuilt clones from the public reads, retaining in-frame beta chains. Every CDR3 protein is listed once, alongside the most common genes and DNA of its rows. The V and J calls and clone size come from TCRdb's table, not from the authors' own analysis. Across this sample there are about 670,000 distinct CDR3 sequences, with around 50% seen only once. About 13% of the sample goes to the ten largest clones.

These data are taken from a study of blood T cells in healthy people across ages (dated by TCRdb to between 2014 and 2017). Regarding the complete study: In model experiments, roughly one uniquely barcoded TCR beta cDNA molecule per two T cells was captured by template switching. Using deep sequencing normalized with unique cDNA molecular identifiers, the study measured how TCR beta repertoire diversity changes with age. Donors were grouped into four age groups: young (average roughly 16 years), middle-aged (roughly 40), aged (62) and long-lived (approximately 81). Donors of different ages were randomly distributed across sequencing lanes to avoid experimental bias. For two donors (one aged 18 to 30 and one aged 80 or older), the study analyzed two additional independent replicas of 1 million unique cDNA reads from the same blood draw. Paper-wide results and their limitations: Because donor CMV infection status was unknown, age-related changes in expanded clonotypes were potentially confounded. The percentage of naive T cells measured by flow cytometry correlated strongly with observed TCR beta diversity. Because profiling used bulk unsorted PBMCs, naive and antigen-experienced compartments could not be compared conclusively. Compared with the aged group, the long-lived group had more naive CD4+ T cells, fewer expanded clones and increased TCR diversity, suggesting age selection. Estimates of total diversity based on one million sequenced T cells were regarded as lower bounds and as underestimates. As age increased, observed TCR beta diversity per million T cells dropped in a roughly linear way, and a significant reduction was already evident by age 40.

Donors were 39 systemically healthy Caucasian individuals from Russia aged roughly 6 to 95 years. Approximately 9.7 milliliters of peripheral blood were drawn from each donor into EDTA-treated Vacutainer tubes. PBMCs were isolated by Ficoll-Paque density-gradient centrifugation, with at least 6 million obtained per sample. Trizol reagent was used to extract total RNA from PBMCs, with at least 5 micrograms per sample. For every donor, an aliquot of PBMCs went through flow cytometry to measure the percentages of naive CD45RAhigh/CD27high T cells. The receptor comes from an elderly woman in good health. The sample comprised blood. The receptor chain draws on TRBV6-6 and TRBJ1-2; TRBD1 fits 7 bases in the junction. The DNA sequence is TGTGCCAGCAGTGCACAGGGGCGGAACTATGGCTACACCTTC. It translates to CASSAQGRNYGYTF.